This is a list of T cell receptor beta chains from one sample in a study of shared clonotypes between healthy human individuals. Profiled with immunoSEQ multiplex PCR; TCRdb holds only in-frame clones, not every one. The table lists nearly 2 million clones, 85% to 95% of them singletons. The sample comprised naive CD8+ T cells sorted from blood. These receptors all stem from a man between 18 and 35 years old in good health. Both conserved end residues are part of each CDR3. Each record gives: clone size, D gene, J gene, V gene, CDR3 DNA, CDR3 protein. The D gene is left open where the match is weak. Size values are once, few and many counts, or a class for expanded clones, and some rows have none.

clone size: -
D gene: -
J gene: TRBJ2-7
V gene: TRBV6-5
CDR3 DNA: TGTGCCAGCAGTTCCCCAGCGGAGTACGGGCCCTACGAGCAGTACTTC
CDR3 protein: CASSSPAEYGPYEQYF

clone size: -
D gene: -
J gene: TRBJ2-6
V gene: TRBV5-6
CDR3 DNA: TGTGCCAGCAGCCAGCTCTCTGGGGCCAACGTCCTGACTTTC
CDR3 protein: CASSQLSGANVLTF

clone size: once
D gene: -
J gene: TRBJ2-1
V gene: TRBV5-1
CDR3 DNA: TGCGCCTCTCAGTTTTCCCGGGGGCCGTACAATGAGCAGTTCTTC
CDR3 protein: CASQFSRGPYNEQFF

clone size: -
D gene: -
J gene: TRBJ2-7
V gene: TRBV27
CDR3 DNA: TGTGCCAGCAGTTCGTCGGACTATTACGAGCAGTACTTC
CDR3 protein: CASSSSDYYEQYF

clone size: once
D gene: -
J gene: TRBJ2-2
V gene: TRBV7-9
CDR3 DNA: TGTGCCAGCAGCTTCACCCCGGGGGGCGCATCAGGCGGGGAGCTGTTTTTT
CDR3 protein: CASSFTPGGASGGELFF

clone size: -
D gene: -
J gene: TRBJ1-1
V gene: TRBV4-1
CDR3 DNA: TGCGCCAGCAGCCAAGAACGGGTAAACAGGAACACTGAAGCTTTCTTT
CDR3 protein: CASSQERVNRNTEAFF

clone size: -
D gene: -
J gene: TRBJ2-2
V gene: TRBV2
CDR3 DNA: TGTGCCAGCAGTGAAGCTGGGACATCCACCGGGGAGCTGTTTTTT
CDR3 protein: CASSEAGTSTGELFF

clone size: -
D gene: TRBD2
J gene: TRBJ2-7
V gene: TRBV4-3
CDR3 DNA: TGCGCCAGCAGCCACCGACTAGCGGGAGCTGAAGAGCAGTACTTC
CDR3 protein: CASSHRLAGAEEQYF

clone size: -
D gene: TRBD1
J gene: TRBJ2-7
V gene: TRBV11-2
CDR3 DNA: TGTGCCAGCCAGACGGGACAGGGATACTACGAGCAGTACTTC
CDR3 protein: CASQTGQGYYEQYF

clone size: -
D gene: -
J gene: TRBJ2-7
V gene: TRBV9
CDR3 DNA: TGTGCCAGCAGCCCAGGGGCCGCCGTGGAGCAGTACTTC
CDR3 protein: CASSPGAAVEQYF

clone size: -
D gene: -
J gene: TRBJ1-2
V gene: TRBV30
CDR3 DNA: TGTGCCTGGAGCTCTGGACAGCTAGCTAACTATGGCTACACCTTC
CDR3 protein: CAWSSGQLANYGYTF

clone size: -
D gene: -
J gene: TRBJ2-5
V gene: TRBV5-1
CDR3 DNA: TGCGCCAGCAGCTTGGGGTGGACTGAACAAGAGACCCAGTACTTC
CDR3 protein: CASSLGWTEQETQYF

clone size: -
D gene: TRBD2
J gene: TRBJ2-1
V gene: TRBV6-1
CDR3 DNA: TGTGCCAGCAGTGAAGTACCGGGGGGATACAATGAGCAGTTCTTC
CDR3 protein: CASSEVPGGYNEQFF

clone size: -
D gene: TRBD2
J gene: TRBJ2-3
V gene: TRBV7-8
CDR3 DNA: TGTGCCAGCAGCGCCGACTGGTGGCGGGAGGGCACAGATACGCAGTATTTT
CDR3 protein: CASSADWWREGTDTQYF

clone size: -
D gene: TRBD1
J gene: TRBJ2-7
V gene: TRBV7-8
CDR3 DNA: TGTGCCAGCAGCTCAACAGGGGGCCTTGGATCCTACGAGCAGTACTTC
CDR3 protein: CASSSTGGLGSYEQYF

clone size: -
D gene: TRBD2
J gene: TRBJ2-3
V gene: TRBV4-1
CDR3 DNA: TGCGCCAGCAGCCATCGACTAGCGAGCACAGATACGCAGTATTTT
CDR3 protein: CASSHRLASTDTQYF

clone size: -
D gene: TRBD2
J gene: TRBJ2-2
V gene: TRBV28
CDR3 DNA: TGTGCCGGGAGTGAGCGGGAGCTGACCGGGGAGCTGTTTTTT
CDR3 protein: CAGSERELTGELFF

clone size: -
D gene: -
J gene: TRBJ1-1
V gene: TRBV10-1
CDR3 DNA: TGCGCCAGCAGTGAGACAGCCCTGGGCACTGAAGCTTTCTTT
CDR3 protein: CASSETALGTEAFF

clone size: -
D gene: -
J gene: TRBJ2-7
V gene: TRBV7-6
CDR3 DNA: TGTGCCAGCAGCTTCGACAGGGAATACGCGGGAAGCTCCTACGAGCAGTACTTC
CDR3 protein: CASSFDREYAGSSYEQYF

clone size: -
D gene: TRBD1
J gene: TRBJ1-6
V gene: TRBV7-6
CDR3 DNA: TGTGCCAGCAGCTTAGTAATACAGGGGGTTGATCATAATTCACCCCTCCACTTT
CDR3 protein: CASSLVIQGVDHNSPLHF